In its sample, the clone carrying this T cell receptor (beta chain) was seen many times. Its antigen is still unknown. This specimen comes from a study of T cell repertoires in cytomegalovirus infection. Germline V gene sequence: CDR1 SGHAT, CDR2 FQNNGV. Trimming stripped 1 base from V and 4 bases from J, with 13 bases between. The length of the CDR3 is 15 residues. TCRdb redid the calling of the reads with MiXCR, one entry per CDR3 protein. The sample carries 100,000 to 150,000 distinct CDR3 sequences, 8% to 9% recorded once. Notes on the study in general: What dominated the ex vivo response were HLA-C-restricted CMV-specific TCR beta clonotypes.

Material for sequencing was PBMCs. This receptor was taken from a human donor in good health (CMV status not recorded). Some clones in this sample may be carry-over from other donors' samples. This chain uses TRBV11-2 with TRBJ2-5; D gene ambiguous. CDR3 coding DNA: TGTGCCAGCAGCTTAGGGGCCATACAGTCAGAGACCCAGTACTTC. Translating it yields CASSLGAIQSETQYF. Using reference TRBV11-2 and TRBJ2-5 for the parts outside the CDR3, the full variable domain is EAGVAQSPRYKIIEKRQSVAFWCNPISGHATLYWYQQILGQGPKLLIQFQNNGVVDDSQLPKDRFSAERLKGVDSTLKIQPAKLEDSAVYLCASSLGAIQSETQYFGPGTRLLVL.